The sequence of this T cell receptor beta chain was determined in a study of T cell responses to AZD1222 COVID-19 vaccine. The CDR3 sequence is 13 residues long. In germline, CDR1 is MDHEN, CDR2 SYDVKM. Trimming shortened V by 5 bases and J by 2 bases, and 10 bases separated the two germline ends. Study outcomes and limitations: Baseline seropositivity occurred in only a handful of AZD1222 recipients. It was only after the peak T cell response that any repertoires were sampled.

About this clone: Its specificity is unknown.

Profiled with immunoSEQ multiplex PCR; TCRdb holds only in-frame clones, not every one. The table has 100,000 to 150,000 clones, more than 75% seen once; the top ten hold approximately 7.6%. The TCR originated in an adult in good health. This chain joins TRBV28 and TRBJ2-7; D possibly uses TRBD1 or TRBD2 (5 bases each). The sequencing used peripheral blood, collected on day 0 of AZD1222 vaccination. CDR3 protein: CASSPTGPYEQYF. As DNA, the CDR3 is TGTGCCAGCAGTCCGACGGGGCCCTACGAGCAGTACTTC.